Presented here are 5 T cell receptor beta chains from one specimen sequenced in a study of response to subunit inactivated influenza vaccine. One entry per CDR3 protein, called by TCRdb with MiXCR from the RT-PCR reads. This sample has approximately 500,000 distinct CDR3 sequences, with around 15% found just once. Sequencing was performed on PBMCs from blood, taken 12 days after vaccination. Receptors originate from a man over 45 who received an inactivated influenza vaccine.

The chain has TRBV11-2 and TRBJ2-3; D tentatively fits TRBD1 or TRBD2 (5 bases each). This CDR3 is built from 14 residues. Trimming left V 3 bases short and J 5 bases short, with 12 bases between. Looked up from germline, CDR1 is SGHAT and CDR2 is FQNNGV. CDR3 sequence (DNA): TGTGCCAGCAGCTTCCGGGACCGACAAGATACGCAGTATTTT. Its translation: CASSFRDRQDTQYF.

In this sample, this clonotype turned up a few times. The genes are TRBV4-1 and TRBJ1-3, with D perhaps TRBD1 (5 bases). Germline V gives CDR1 MGHRA, CDR2 YSYEKL. This CDR3 contains 17 residues. V lost 0 bases to trimming and J lost 0 bases, with 12 bases between them. The CDR3 coding sequence is TGCGCCAGCAGCCAAGAGGGGAGGGGCTTCTCTGGAAACACCATATATTTT. Encoded protein: CASSQEGRGFSGNTIYF.

There are a few counts of this clonotype. This rearrangement joins TRBV25-1 to TRBJ2-2; 9 nucleotides match TRBD2. The germline V gene has CDR1 MGHDK and CDR2 SYGVNS. V gave up 4 bases and J gave up 6 bases; unmatched junction bases: 6. The CDR3 is made up of 15 amino acids. CDR3 protein: CASSVSGSGAGELFF. As DNA, the CDR3 is TGTGCCAGCAGTGTTAGCGGGAGCGGCGCCGGGGAGCTGTTTTTT. The whole variable domain, filled in from reference TRBV25-1 and TRBJ2-2, reads EADIYQTPRYLVIGTGKKITLECSQTMGHDKMYWYQQDPGMELHLIHYSYGVNSTEKGDLSSESTVSRIRTEHFPLTLESARPSHTSQYLCASSVSGSGAGELFFGEGSRLTVL.

The V gene is TRBV20-1, the J gene TRBJ2-7, with D tentatively TRBD2 (6 bases). The V end lost 4 bases, the J end lost 0 bases, and 13 bases lay between the germline ends. The V gene's germline CDR1 is DFQATT and CDR2 SNEGSKA (reference sequence). This CDR3 is 14 amino acids long. CDR3 DNA sequence: TGCAGTGCTACCCCCACGGGGGTCTCCTACGAGCAGTACTTC. Its translation is CSATPTGVSYEQYF.

This chain joins TRBV11-2 and TRBJ1-4, with a possible D match to TRBD1 (5 bases). This CDR3 is 15 amino acids long. V was trimmed by 1 base and J by 6 bases, leaving 12 bases between them. CDR1 and CDR2 (germline): SGHAT, FQNNGV. This chain's CDR3 is CASSLAGLRDEKLFF. In DNA form, the CDR3 reads TGTGCCAGCAGCTTAGCGGGGCTAAGGGATGAAAAACTGTTTTTT.